The entry that follows covers one T cell receptor beta chain sequence. The CDR3 sequence is 15 residues long. The V segment lost 4 bases and the J segment 0 bases; nucleotides outside the gene matches: 6. The germline V gene encodes CDR1 DFQATT and CDR2 SNEGSKA (reference sequence). This entry comes from a study of CD8 T cells in Susac syndrome. TCR beta sequencing was performed on blood CD8+ and CD4+ T cells. Those who served as multiple sclerosis controls were treatment-naive patients with stable or active relapsing-remitting disease. Negative isolation yielded the CD8+ and CD4+ T cells, while FACS enriched the TEMRA cells. RNA totalling 0.5 to 1 ug underwent reverse transcription with random hexamers. Multiplex PCR with immunoSEQ amplified the TCR beta CDR3 across 54 Vbeta and 13 Jbeta. TCRdb re-called the immunoSEQ multiplex PCR reads through MiXCR, storing one row per CDR3 protein. Of around 280,000 distinct CDR3 sequences in the sample, about 90% were seen once.

This clonotype was sampled from a human donor with multiple sclerosis. Sequencing was carried out using CD4+ T cells from PBMCs. The V gene is TRBV20-1, the J gene TRBJ2-7; 10 bases are shared with TRBD2. Here the CDR3 reads CSAIPTSGPSYEQYF. Here the CDR3 DNA reads TGCAGTGCTATTCCGACTAGCGGGCCCTCCTACGAGCAGTACTTC.